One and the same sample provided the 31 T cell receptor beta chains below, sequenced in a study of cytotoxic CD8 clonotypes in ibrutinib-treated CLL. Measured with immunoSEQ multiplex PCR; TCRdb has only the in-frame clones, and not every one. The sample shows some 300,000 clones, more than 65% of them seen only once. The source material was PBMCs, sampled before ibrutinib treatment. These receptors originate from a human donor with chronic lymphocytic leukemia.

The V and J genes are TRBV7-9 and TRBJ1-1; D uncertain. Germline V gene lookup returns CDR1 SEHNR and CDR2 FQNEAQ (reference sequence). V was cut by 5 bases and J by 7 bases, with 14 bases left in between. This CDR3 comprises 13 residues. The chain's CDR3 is CASSTPPAIEAFF. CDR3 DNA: TGTGCCAGCAGCACGCCCCCGGCAATTGAAGCTTTCTTT.

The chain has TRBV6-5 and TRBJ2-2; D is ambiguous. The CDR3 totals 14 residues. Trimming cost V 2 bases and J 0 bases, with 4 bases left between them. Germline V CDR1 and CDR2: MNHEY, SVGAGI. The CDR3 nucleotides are TGTGCCAGCAGTTACAGAACGAACACCGGGGAGCTGTTTTTT. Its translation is CASSYRTNTGELFF.

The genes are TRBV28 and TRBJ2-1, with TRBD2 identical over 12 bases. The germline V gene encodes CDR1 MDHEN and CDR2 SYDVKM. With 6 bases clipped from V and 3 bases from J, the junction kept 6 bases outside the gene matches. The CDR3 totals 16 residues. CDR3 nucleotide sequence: TGTGCCAGCAGGAAACTAGCGGGAGGCCTCTACAATGAGCAGTTCTTC. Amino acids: CASRKLAGGLYNEQFF.

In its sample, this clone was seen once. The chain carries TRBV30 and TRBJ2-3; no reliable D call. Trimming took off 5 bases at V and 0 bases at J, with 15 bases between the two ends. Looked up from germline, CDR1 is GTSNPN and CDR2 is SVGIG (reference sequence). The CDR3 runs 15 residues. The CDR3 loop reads CAWGRTGLSTDTQYF. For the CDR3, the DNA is TGTGCCTGGGGCAGGACGGGTCTTAGCACAGATACGCAGTATTTT.

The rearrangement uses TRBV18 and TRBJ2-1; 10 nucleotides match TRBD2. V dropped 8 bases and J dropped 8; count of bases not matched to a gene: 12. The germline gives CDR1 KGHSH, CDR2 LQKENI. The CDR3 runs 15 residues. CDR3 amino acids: CASTPASGGLDEQFF. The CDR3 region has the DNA TGTGCCAGCACCCCGGCTAGCGGGGGTTTGGATGAGCAGTTCTTC.

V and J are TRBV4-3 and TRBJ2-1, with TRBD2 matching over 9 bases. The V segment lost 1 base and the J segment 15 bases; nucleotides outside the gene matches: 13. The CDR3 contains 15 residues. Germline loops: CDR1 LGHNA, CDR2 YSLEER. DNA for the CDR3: TGCGCCAGCAGCCAAGGTAGAGTGTCGGGACTAGCAGTGTTCTTC. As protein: CASSQGRVSGLAVFF.

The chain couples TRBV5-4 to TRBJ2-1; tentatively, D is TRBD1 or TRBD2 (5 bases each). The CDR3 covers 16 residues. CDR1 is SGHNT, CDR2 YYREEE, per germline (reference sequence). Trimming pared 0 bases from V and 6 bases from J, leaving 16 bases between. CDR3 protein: CASSLGGGASLNEQFF. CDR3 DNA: TGTGCCAGCAGCTTGGGTGGGGGAGCGTCCCTCAATGAGCAGTTCTTC.

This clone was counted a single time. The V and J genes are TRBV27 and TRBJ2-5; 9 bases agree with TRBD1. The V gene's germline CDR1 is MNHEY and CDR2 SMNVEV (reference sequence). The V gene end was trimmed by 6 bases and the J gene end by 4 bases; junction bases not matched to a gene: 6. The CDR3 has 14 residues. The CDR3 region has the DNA TGTGCCAGCAGGCGGGGACAGGGTGGAGAGACCCAGTACTTC. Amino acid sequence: CASRRGQGGETQYF.

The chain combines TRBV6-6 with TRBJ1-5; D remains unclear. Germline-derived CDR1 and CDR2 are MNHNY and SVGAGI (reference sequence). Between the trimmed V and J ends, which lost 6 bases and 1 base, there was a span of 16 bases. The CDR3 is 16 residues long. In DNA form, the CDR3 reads TGTGCCAGCAGCCCCCCCGCGCCGGGAAGCAATCAGCCCCAGCATTTT. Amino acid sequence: CASSPPAPGSNQPQHF.

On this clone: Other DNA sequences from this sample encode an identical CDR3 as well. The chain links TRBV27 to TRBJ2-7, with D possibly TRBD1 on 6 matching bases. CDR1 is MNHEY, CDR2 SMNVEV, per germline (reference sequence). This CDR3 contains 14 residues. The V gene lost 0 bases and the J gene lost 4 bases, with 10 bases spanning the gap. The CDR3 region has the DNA TGTGCCAGCAGTTTATCAGGGGGTAGTTACGAGCAGTACTTC. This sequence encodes CASSLSGGSYEQYF.

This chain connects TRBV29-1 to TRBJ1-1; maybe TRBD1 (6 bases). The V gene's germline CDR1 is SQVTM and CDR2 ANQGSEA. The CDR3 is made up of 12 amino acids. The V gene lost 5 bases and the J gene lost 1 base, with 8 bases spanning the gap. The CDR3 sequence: CSVTTGNTEAFF. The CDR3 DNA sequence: TGCAGCGTTACGACAGGGAACACTGAAGCTTTCTTT.

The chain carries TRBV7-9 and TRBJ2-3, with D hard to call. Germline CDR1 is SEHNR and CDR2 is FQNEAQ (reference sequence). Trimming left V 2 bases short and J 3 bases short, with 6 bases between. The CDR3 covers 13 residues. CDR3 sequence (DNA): TGTGCCAGCAGCTTATTAGGGACAGATACGCAGTATTTT. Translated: CASSLLGTDTQYF.

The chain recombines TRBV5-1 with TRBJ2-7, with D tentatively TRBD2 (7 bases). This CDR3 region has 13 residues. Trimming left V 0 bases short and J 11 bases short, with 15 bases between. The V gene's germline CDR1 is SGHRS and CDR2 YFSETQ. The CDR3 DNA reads TGCGCCAGCAGCTTGGCTGGGGGGGCAGGAAAGTACTTC. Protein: CASSLAGGAGKYF.

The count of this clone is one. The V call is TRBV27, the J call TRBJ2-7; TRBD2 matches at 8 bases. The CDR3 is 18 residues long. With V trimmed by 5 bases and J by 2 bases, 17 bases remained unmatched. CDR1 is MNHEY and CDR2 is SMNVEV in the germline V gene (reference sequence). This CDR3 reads CASSPKSLAAVYPYEQYF. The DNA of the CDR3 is TGTGCCAGCAGTCCGAAATCACTAGCGGCAGTATACCCCTACGAGCAGTACTTC.

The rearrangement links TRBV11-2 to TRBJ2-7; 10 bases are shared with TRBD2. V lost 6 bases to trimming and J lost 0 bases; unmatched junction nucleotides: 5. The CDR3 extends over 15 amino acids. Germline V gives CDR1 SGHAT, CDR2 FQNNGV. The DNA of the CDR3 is TGTGCCAGCAGACCGAGACTAGCGGGCTCCTACGAGCAGTACTTC. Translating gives CASRPRLAGSYEQYF.

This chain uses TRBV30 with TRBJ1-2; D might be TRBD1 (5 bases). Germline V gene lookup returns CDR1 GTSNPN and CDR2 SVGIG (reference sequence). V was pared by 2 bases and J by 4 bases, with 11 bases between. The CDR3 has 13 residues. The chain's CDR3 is CAWSTGGAYGYTF. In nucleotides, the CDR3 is TGTGCCTGGAGTACTGGTGGGGCCTATGGCTACACCTTC.

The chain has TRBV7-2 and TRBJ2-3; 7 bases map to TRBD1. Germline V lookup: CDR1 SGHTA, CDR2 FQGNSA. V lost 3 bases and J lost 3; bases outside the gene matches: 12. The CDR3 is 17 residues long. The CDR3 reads CASSFTGVSYKTDTQYF. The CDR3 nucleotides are TGTGCCAGCAGCTTCACAGGGGTTTCTTATAAGACAGATACGCAGTATTTT.

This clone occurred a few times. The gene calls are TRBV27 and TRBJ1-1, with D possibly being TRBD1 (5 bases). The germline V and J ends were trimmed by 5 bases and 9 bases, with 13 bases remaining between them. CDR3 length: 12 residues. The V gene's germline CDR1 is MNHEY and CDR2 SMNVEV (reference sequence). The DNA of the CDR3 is TGTGCCAGCAGTCTGCCCGGGGCAAAAGCTTTCTTT. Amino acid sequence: CASSLPGAKAFF.

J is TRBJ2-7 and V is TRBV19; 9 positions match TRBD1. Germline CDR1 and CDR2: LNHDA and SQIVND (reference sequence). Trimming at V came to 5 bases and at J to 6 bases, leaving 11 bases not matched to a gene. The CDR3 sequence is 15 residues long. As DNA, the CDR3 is TGTGCCAGTAGTGCTCACAGGGGGCTGAGGTTCGAGCAGTACTTC. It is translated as CASSAHRGLRFEQYF. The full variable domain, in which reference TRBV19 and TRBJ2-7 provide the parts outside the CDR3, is DGGITQSPKYLFRKEGQNVTLSCEQNLNHDAMYWYRQDPGQGLRLIYYSQIVNDFQKGDIAEGYSVSREKKESFPLTVTSAQKNPTAFYLCASSAHRGLRFEQYFGPGTRLTVT.

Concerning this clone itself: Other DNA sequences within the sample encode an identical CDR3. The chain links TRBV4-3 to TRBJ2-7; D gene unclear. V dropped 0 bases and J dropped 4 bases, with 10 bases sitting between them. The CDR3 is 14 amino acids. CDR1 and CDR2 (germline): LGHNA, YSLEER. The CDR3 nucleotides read TGCGCCAGCAGCCAAGACCCGGGCTCTTACGAGCAGTACTTC. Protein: CASSQDPGSYEQYF.

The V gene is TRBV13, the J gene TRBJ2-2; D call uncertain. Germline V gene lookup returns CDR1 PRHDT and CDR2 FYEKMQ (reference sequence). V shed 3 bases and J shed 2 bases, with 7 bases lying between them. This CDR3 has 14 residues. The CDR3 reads CASSLGFNTGELFF. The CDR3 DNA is TGTGCCAGCAGCTTGGGGTTTAACACCGGGGAGCTGTTTTTT.

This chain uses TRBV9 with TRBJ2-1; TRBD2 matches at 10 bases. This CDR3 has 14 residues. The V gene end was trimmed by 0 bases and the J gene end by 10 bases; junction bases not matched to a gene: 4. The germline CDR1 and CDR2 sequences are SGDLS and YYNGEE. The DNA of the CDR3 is TGTGCCAGCAGCGTAGGTCTAGCGGGAGCCGAGCAGTTCTTC. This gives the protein CASSVGLAGAEQFF.

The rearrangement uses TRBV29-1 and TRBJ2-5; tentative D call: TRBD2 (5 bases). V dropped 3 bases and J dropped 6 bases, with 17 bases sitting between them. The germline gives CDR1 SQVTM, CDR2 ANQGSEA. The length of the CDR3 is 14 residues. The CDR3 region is CSVDLPALGKTQYF. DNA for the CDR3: TGCAGCGTTGACCTCCCGGCACTAGGGAAGACCCAGTACTTC.

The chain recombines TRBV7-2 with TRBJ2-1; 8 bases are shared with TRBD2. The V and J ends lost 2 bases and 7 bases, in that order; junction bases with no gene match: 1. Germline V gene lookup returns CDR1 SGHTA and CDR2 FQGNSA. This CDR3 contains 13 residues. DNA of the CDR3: TGTGCCAGCAGCTTAAGCGGGAGTAATGAGCAGTTCTTC. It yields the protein CASSLSGSNEQFF. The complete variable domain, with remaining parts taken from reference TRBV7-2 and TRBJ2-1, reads GAGVSQSPSNKVTEKGKDVELRCDPISGHTALYWYRQSLGQGLEFLIYFQGNSAPDKSGLPSDRFSAERTGGSVSTLTIQRTQQEDSAVYLCASSLSGSNEQFFGPGTRLTVL.

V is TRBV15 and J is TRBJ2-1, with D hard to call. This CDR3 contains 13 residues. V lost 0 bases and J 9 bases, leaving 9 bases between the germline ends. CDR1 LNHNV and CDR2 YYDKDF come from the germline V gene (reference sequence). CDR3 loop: CATSREPFVEQFF. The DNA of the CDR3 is TGTGCCACCAGCAGAGAGCCCTTCGTTGAGCAGTTCTTC.

In DNA, the CDR3 is TGTGCCAGCAGCCAAATATTAGCGGGAGGGACGAATGAGCAGTTCTTC. This translates into CASSQILAGGTNEQFF. This chain connects TRBV4-2 to TRBJ2-1; 11 bases align to TRBD2. The CDR3 covers 16 residues. V shed 2 bases, J shed 7 bases, and the junction held 7 bases outside the gene matches. In germline, CDR1 is LGHNA, CDR2 YNFKEQ.

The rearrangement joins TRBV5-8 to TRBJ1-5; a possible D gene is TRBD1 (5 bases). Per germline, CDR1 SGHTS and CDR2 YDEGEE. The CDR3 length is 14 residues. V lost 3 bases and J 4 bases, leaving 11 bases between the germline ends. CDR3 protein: CASSWGGRNQPQHF. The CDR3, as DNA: TGTGCCAGCAGCTGGGGGGGGAGGAATCAGCCCCAGCATTTT.

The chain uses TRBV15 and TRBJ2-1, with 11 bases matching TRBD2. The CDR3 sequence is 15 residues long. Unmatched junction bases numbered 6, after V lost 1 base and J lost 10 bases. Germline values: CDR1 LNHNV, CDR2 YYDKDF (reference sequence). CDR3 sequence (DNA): TGTGCCACCAGCAGAGTGGTAGCGGGAGGGAGAGAGCAGTTCTTC. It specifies CATSRVVAGGREQFF.

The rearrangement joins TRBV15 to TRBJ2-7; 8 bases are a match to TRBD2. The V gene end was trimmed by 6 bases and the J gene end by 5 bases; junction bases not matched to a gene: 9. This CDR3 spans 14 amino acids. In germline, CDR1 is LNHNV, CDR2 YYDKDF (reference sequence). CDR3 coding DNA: TGTGCCACCAGTAAGCGGCGGGAGGCCAACGAGCAGTACTTC. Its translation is CATSKRREANEQYF.

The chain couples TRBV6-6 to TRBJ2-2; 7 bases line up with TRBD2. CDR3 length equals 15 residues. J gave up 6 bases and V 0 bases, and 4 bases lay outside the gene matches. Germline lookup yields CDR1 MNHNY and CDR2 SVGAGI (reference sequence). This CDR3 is CASSYSSGAAGELFF. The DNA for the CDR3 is TGTGCCAGCAGTTACTCGAGCGGGGCGGCCGGGGAGCTGTTTTTT.

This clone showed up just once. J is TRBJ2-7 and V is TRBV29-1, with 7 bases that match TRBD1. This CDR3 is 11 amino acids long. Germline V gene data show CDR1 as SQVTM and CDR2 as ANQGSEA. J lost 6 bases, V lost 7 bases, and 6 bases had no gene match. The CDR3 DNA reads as TGCAGCGCCCAAGGACAGGCCGAGCAGTACTTC. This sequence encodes CSAQGQAEQYF.